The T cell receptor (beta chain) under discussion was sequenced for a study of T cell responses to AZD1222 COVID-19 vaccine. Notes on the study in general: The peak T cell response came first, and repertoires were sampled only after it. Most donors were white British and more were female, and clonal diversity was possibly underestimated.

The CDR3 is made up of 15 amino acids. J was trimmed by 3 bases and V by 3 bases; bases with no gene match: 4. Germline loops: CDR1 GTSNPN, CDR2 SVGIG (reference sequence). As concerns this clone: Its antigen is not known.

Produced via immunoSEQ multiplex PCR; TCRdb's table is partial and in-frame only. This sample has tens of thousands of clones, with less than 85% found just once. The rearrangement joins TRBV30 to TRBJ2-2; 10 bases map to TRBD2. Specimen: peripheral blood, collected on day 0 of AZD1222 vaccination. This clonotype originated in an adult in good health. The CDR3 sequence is CAWRLAGGHTGELFF. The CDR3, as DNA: TGTGCCTGGAGATTAGCGGGAGGACACACCGGGGAGCTGTTTTTT.